This record looks at one TCR beta chain sequence and its context. This entry is derived from a study of cytomegalovirus exposure and HLA in healthy donors. Study summary: HLA-typed donors contributed approximately 86 million unique TCRs, which were held in an early data release.

PCR primers comprised 60 Vbeta and 13 Jbeta primers. The authors' processing: Approximately 12 million of about 88 million unique TCR beta chains were shared, per a later count. Measured with immunoSEQ multiplex PCR; TCRdb has only the in-frame clones, and not every one. V and J calls and clone size are as listed in that table; D and trimming were resolved from the DNA. Of 150,000 or so clones in the sample, around 76% were seen once. This CDR3 is 17 amino acids long. Germline V gene lookup returns CDR1 SGHNT and CDR2 YYREEE (reference sequence). With V trimmed by 2 bases and J by 2 bases, 7 bases remained unmatched.

This TCR was recovered from a female donor in good health and CMV-seronegative. The sample consisted of PBMCs. J is TRBJ2-6 and V is TRBV5-4; TRBD1 matches at 7 bases. This CDR3 is CASSFRDRLTGANVLTF. CDR3 coding DNA: TGTGCCAGCAGCTTCCGGGACAGACTAACTGGGGCCAACGTCCTGACTTTC.